One sample yielded the 10 T cell receptor beta chains listed below, sequenced in a study of blood T cell repertoires in COVID-19. This table comes from immunoSEQ multiplex PCR, and its TCRdb copy is limited to in-frame clones, with some not included. The sample lists roughly 250,000 clones, under 90% occurring once. Material for sequencing was PBMCs or T cells enriched from blood (not recorded which). The receptors shown here come from a woman aged 35 to 49 who had been exposed to COVID-19.

The table lists this clone with a count of one. This chain links TRBV7-6 with TRBJ2-7; 13 bases are shared with TRBD2. Losses at the gene ends were 0 bases for V and 0 bases for J; bases not matched to a gene: 11. The CDR3 totals 20 residues. Germline assignment: CDR1 SGHVS and CDR2 FNYEAQ. The CDR3: CASSLAEGTSGAPSSYEQYF. In DNA form, the CDR3 reads TGTGCCAGCAGCTTAGCGGAAGGGACTAGCGGGGCCCCAAGCTCCTACGAGCAGTACTTC.

The V gene is TRBV19, the J gene TRBJ2-1; 9 nucleotides align to TRBD2. Germline CDR1 is LNHDA and CDR2 is SQIVND (reference sequence). Trimming took 3 bases from V and 4 from J; bases not matched to a gene: 10. The CDR3 has 17 residues. The CDR3, as DNA: TGTGCCAGTAGTATGTTGGAGCGGGGGGCCGTATACAATGAGCAGTTCTTC. This gives the protein CASSMLERGAVYNEQFF. Complete variable domain (other parts from reference TRBV19 and TRBJ2-1): DGGITQSPKYLFRKEGQNVTLSCEQNLNHDAMYWYRQDPGQGLRLIYYSQIVNDFQKGDIAEGYSVSREKKESFPLTVTSAQKNPTAFYLCASSMLERGAVYNEQFFGPGTRLTVL.

V and J are TRBV29-1 and TRBJ1-1, with 8 bases aligning to TRBD1. The CDR3 is 12 residues long. V shed 7 bases and J 0 bases; nucleotides not matched to a gene: 1. Per germline, CDR1 SQVTM and CDR2 ANQGSEA. CDR3 sequence reads: CSAGGLNTEAFF. The CDR3 region has the DNA TGCAGCGCAGGGGGCTTGAACACTGAAGCTTTCTTT.

The chain has TRBV7-9 and TRBJ2-7; 8 positions agree with TRBD2. The CDR3 length is 16 residues. V lost 5 bases and J lost 7; bases outside the gene matches: 16. Germline CDR1 and CDR2: SEHNR and FQNEAQ (reference sequence). DNA of the CDR3: TGTGCCAGCAGCCTAGATGTAGCGGGGACCTTTCTAGAGCAGTACTTC. This gives the protein CASSLDVAGTFLEQYF.

The chain uses TRBV20-1 and TRBJ2-7, with 8 positions matching TRBD2. The CDR3 runs to 11 residues. Trimming at V came to 8 bases and at J to 7 bases, leaving 7 bases not matched to a gene. Germline lookup yields CDR1 DFQATT and CDR2 SNEGSKA (reference sequence). CDR3 coding DNA: TGCAGTCCCCGGGGGGGAGGAGAGCAGTACTTC. Residues: CSPRGGGEQYF.

The chain joins TRBV11-2 to TRBJ1-4; D call uncertain. Germline V CDR1 and CDR2: SGHAT, FQNNGV. V lost 1 base and J 0 bases, leaving 6 bases between the germline ends. The CDR3 is 15 residues long. The CDR3 region is CASSLGRATNEKLFF. The CDR3 coding sequence is TGTGCCAGCAGCTTAGGACGGGCAACTAATGAAAAACTGTTTTTT.

This sequence joins TRBV18 and TRBJ2-7, with TRBD1 identical over 9 bases. This CDR3 is built from 14 residues. The J segment lost 6 bases and the V segment lost 2 bases, leaving 5 bases of the junction unmatched. CDR1 KGHSH and CDR2 LQKENI come from the germline V gene. CDR3 in amino acids: CASSPRGQGPEQYF. As DNA, the CDR3 is TGTGCCAGCTCACCAAGGGGACAGGGACCCGAGCAGTACTTC.

This clone was detected once. V gene TRBV11-2 combines with J gene TRBJ1-2; tentative D call: TRBD1 (5 bases). Trimming stripped 1 base from V and 4 bases from J, with 10 bases between. The CDR3 consists of 14 residues. Germline CDR1 reads SGHAT; CDR2 reads FQNNGV. CDR3 sequence (DNA): TGTGCCAGCAGCTTAGTGGAAGGGGTCTATGGCTACACCTTC. Amino acid sequence: CASSLVEGVYGYTF.

This clone appeared a single time. The genes are TRBV11-2 and TRBJ2-7, with 8 bases aligning to TRBD1. Germline CDR1 is SGHAT and CDR2 is FQNNGV. The CDR3 runs to 15 residues. With 0 bases clipped from V and 1 base from J, the junction kept 2 bases outside the gene matches. CDR3 in DNA: TGTGCCAGCAGCTTAGAAACAGGGGGTTCCTACGAGCAGTACTTC. This sequence encodes CASSLETGGSYEQYF. The complete variable domain, with remaining parts taken from reference TRBV11-2 and TRBJ2-7, reads EAGVAQSPRYKIIEKRQSVAFWCNPISGHATLYWYQQILGQGPKLLIQFQNNGVVDDSQLPKDRFSAERLKGVDSTLKIQPAKLEDSAVYLCASSLETGGSYEQYFGPGTRLTVT.

This chain connects TRBV5-4 to TRBJ2-7; 9 bases map to TRBD1. The CDR3 spans 16 residues. J gave up 2 bases and V 5 bases, and 11 bases lay outside the gene matches. The germline V gene has CDR1 SGHNT and CDR2 YYREEE (reference sequence). Here the CDR3 reads CASRVDPGQGPYEQYF. The CDR3 DNA is TGTGCCAGCAGGGTCGACCCGGGACAGGGCCCCTACGAGCAGTACTTC.